These 25 T cell receptor beta chains originate from one sample sequenced in a study of blood T cell repertoires in COVID-19. Generated by immunoSEQ multiplex PCR, the TCRdb table keeps only in-frame clones and is missing some. The repertoire consists of 280,000 or so clones, with approximately 83% occurring once and the leading ten covering under 2.5%. Sequenced: PBMCs or T cells enriched from blood (not recorded which). The receptor source for this set is a man younger than 45 who had recovered from COVID-19.

The count of this clone is one. The CDR3 DNA reads TGTGCCAGCAGTGAAGAACAGGGGGCCCACGAGCAGTACTTC. Translating it yields CASSEEQGAHEQYF. V and J are TRBV2 and TRBJ2-7, with 9 bases matching TRBD1. CDR3 size: 14 residues. J lost 5 bases, V lost 1 base, and 3 bases had no gene match. Germline CDR1 reads SNHLY; CDR2 reads FYNNEI.

CDR3 loop: CASSTATGTEAFF. The CDR3 DNA sequence: TGTGCCAGCAGCACAGCGACAGGGACTGAAGCTTTCTTT. This chain joins TRBV5-6 and TRBJ1-1; 7 bases agree with TRBD1. Germline V gives CDR1 SGHDT, CDR2 YYEEEE. CDR3 length equals 13 residues. V shed 4 bases and J 5 bases; nucleotides not matched to a gene: 5.

The chain recombines TRBV7-9 with TRBJ2-2, with D uncertain. Deletions cut 7 bases from V and 5 bases from J, with 11 bases between. The CDR3 has 13 residues. Germline assignment: CDR1 SEHNR and CDR2 FQNEAQ (reference sequence). CDR3 in amino acids: CASTYSGTGELFF. The DNA of the CDR3 is TGTGCCAGCACCTACTCCGGGACCGGGGAGCTGTTTTTT. The full variable domain, its missing parts supplied by reference TRBV7-9 and TRBJ2-2, is DTGVSQNPRHKITKRGQNVTFRCDPISEHNRLYWYRQTLGQGPEFLTYFQNEAQLEKSRLLSDRFSAERPKGSFSTLEIQRTEQGDSAMYLCASTYSGTGELFFGEGSRLTVL.

The V and J genes are TRBV6-4 and TRBJ2-3; TRBD2 matches 7 bases. The CDR3 is 15 amino acids. From germline, CDR1 is MRHNA and CDR2 SNTAGT. V trimming: 5 bases; J trimming: 3 bases; junction bases outside the gene matches: 8. The CDR3 coding sequence is TGTGCCAGCAGTACCACGGGGGGTGGTACAGATACGCAGTATTTT. Translated, it gives CASSTTGGGTDTQYF.

The chain joins TRBV7-9 to TRBJ1-2, with 9 nucleotides matching TRBD1. The CDR3 has 17 residues. Germline lookup yields CDR1 SEHNR and CDR2 FQNEAQ (reference sequence). V lost 3 bases and J lost 8; bases outside the gene matches: 16. CDR3 sequence reads: CASSFYLYDRGGRGYTF. The CDR3 region has the DNA TGTGCCAGCAGCTTCTACTTGTACGACAGGGGGGGTCGAGGCTACACCTTC.

In DNA form, the CDR3 reads TGCGCCAGCAGCGGACTAGCGGGTAACTACGAGCAGTACTTC. Encoded protein: CASSGLAGNYEQYF. The rearrangement uses TRBV5-1 and TRBJ2-7; 11 bases are shared with TRBD2. This CDR3 comprises 14 residues. Germline V lookup: CDR1 SGHRS, CDR2 YFSETQ. V shed 4 bases and J 3 bases; nucleotides not matched to a gene: 3.

V usage is TRBV6-5 and J usage is TRBJ1-3; D call uncertain. The V end lost 6 bases, the J end lost 4 bases, and 10 bases lay between the germline ends. The germline V gene encodes CDR1 MNHEY and CDR2 SVGAGI. The CDR3 covers 13 residues. The chain's CDR3 is CASSLVPGNTIYF. As DNA, the CDR3 is TGTGCCAGCAGCTTAGTACCGGGAAACACCATATATTTT.

V gene TRBV5-1 combines with J gene TRBJ1-5, with 9 bases fitting TRBD1. V trimming: 3 bases; J trimming: 7 bases; junction bases outside the gene matches: 2. Germline-derived CDR1 and CDR2 are SGHRS and YFSETQ. This CDR3 is 13 amino acids long. This CDR3 is CASSWTGEQPQHF. DNA for the CDR3: TGCGCCAGCAGCTGGACAGGGGAGCAGCCCCAGCATTTT.

This clone was recorded once. The gene calls are TRBV5-1 and TRBJ1-2, with TRBD1 as a possible D gene (6 bases). Germline assignment: CDR1 SGHRS and CDR2 YFSETQ. This CDR3 comprises 17 residues. V lost 3 bases and J 4 bases, leaving 22 bases between the germline ends. CDR3 loop: CASSWGPRGTAGYGYTF. The CDR3 coding sequence is TGCGCCAGCAGCTGGGGGCCCCGAGGTACTGCGGGCTATGGCTACACCTTC.

This clone came up once. V and J are TRBV7-3 and TRBJ2-2; 8 bases match TRBD2. This CDR3 is 15 amino acids long. The germline CDR1 and CDR2 sequences are SGHTA and FQGTGA. V lost 6 bases to trimming and J lost 6 bases; unmatched junction nucleotides: 9. CDR3 loop: CASRLGLANAGELFF. The DNA of the CDR3 is TGTGCCAGCAGACTAGGACTAGCTAACGCCGGGGAGCTGTTTTTT.

This clone was recorded a few times. The same CDR3 arises from other DNA sequences in this sample as well. The chain carries TRBV5-6 and TRBJ1-2; D gene ambiguous. V was cut by 4 bases and J by 2 bases, with 9 bases left in between. The germline V gene encodes CDR1 SGHDT and CDR2 YYEEEE. This CDR3 is 13 amino acids long. The CDR3 nucleotides read TGTGCCAGCAGCCCCGGCGGAAACTATGGCTACACCTTC. Translated: CASSPGGNYGYTF.

The J gene is TRBJ2-5, the V gene TRBV4-2; no definite D call. The CDR3 is made up of 14 amino acids. Germline CDR1 reads LGHNA; CDR2 reads YNFKEQ. Trimming stripped 1 base from V and 4 bases from J, with 10 bases between. CDR3 region: CASSQGASRETQYF. DNA of the CDR3: TGTGCCAGCAGCCAAGGAGCATCAAGAGAGACCCAGTACTTC.

The sample holds a few counts of this clone. This chain joins TRBV6-5 and TRBJ2-2, with 8 nucleotides matching TRBD1. This CDR3 comprises 14 residues. V lost 7 bases, J lost 5 bases, and 6 bases stayed unmatched. In germline, CDR1 is MNHEY, CDR2 SVGAGI. The CDR3 region has the DNA TGTGCCAGCAAAAACACAGGGGGGACCGGGGAGCTGTTTTTT. Translation: CASKNTGGTGELFF.

V gene TRBV29-1 combines with J gene TRBJ2-7; TRBD1 agrees at 11 bases. The V and J ends lost 3 bases and 2 bases, in that order; junction bases with no gene match: 6. Germline V CDR1 and CDR2: SQVTM, ANQGSEA. The CDR3 is made up of 15 amino acids. The CDR3 sequence: CSVDWDRGEPYEQYF. CDR3 DNA: TGCAGCGTTGACTGGGACAGGGGGGAACCCTACGAGCAGTACTTC.

The chain links TRBV15 to TRBJ2-5, with 13 bases identical to TRBD2. CDR1 and CDR2 from the germline V gene are LNHNV and YYDKDF (reference sequence). Trimming at V came to 1 base and at J to 5 bases, leaving 4 bases not matched to a gene. The CDR3 is 16 amino acids. The CDR3 DNA sequence: TGTGCCACCAGCAGAGTACTAGCGGGGGGGCCGGAGACCCAGTACTTC. This gives the protein CATSRVLAGGPETQYF. The entire variable domain, with the rest obtained from reference TRBV15 and TRBJ2-5, is as follows: DAMVIQNPRYQVTQFGKPVTLSCSQTLNHNVMYWYQQKSSQAPKLLFHYYDKDFNNEADTPDNFQSRRPNTSFCFLDIRSPGLGDTAMYLCATSRVLAGGPETQYFGPGTRLLVL.

The chain combines TRBV5-1 with TRBJ1-1, with 12 bases matching TRBD1. V shed 4 bases, J shed 8 bases, and the junction held 9 bases outside the gene matches. CDR1 SGHRS and CDR2 YFSETQ come from the germline V gene. The CDR3 extends over 15 amino acids. The CDR3, as DNA: TGCGCCAGCAGCCCAACCGGGACAGGGGGCGCAGAAGCTTTCTTT. As protein: CASSPTGTGGAEAFF.

V usage is TRBV5-1 and J usage is TRBJ2-3, with D uncertain. There are 15 residues in the CDR3. V gave up 4 bases and J gave up 2 bases, with 14 bases separating them. Germline-derived CDR1 and CDR2 are SGHRS and YFSETQ. The CDR3 protein is CASSGPLAYTDTQYF. CDR3 DNA: TGCGCCAGCAGCGGGCCCTTGGCCTACACAGATACGCAGTATTTT.

The chain uses TRBV11-2 and TRBJ1-4; D may be TRBD1 (6 bases). CDR1 is SGHAT, CDR2 FQNNGV, per germline. V lost 6 bases and J lost 6, with 14 bases in between. This CDR3 is built from 14 residues. The CDR3 coding sequence is TGTGCCAGCAGGTTAAGGGGGAACGATGAAAAACTGTTTTTT. Protein: CASRLRGNDEKLFF.

The CDR3 DNA reads TGTGCCAGGCCCAAGAAGGACAGGGAGATCGGTTCACCCCTCCACTTT. This codes for CARPKKDREIGSPLHF. The rearrangement uses TRBV5-4 and TRBJ1-6, with 8 bases that match TRBD1. The trim removed 8 bases at V and 9 bases at J, leaving 16 bases unmatched. CDR3 length: 16 amino acids. CDR1 is SGHNT and CDR2 is YYREEE in the germline V gene (reference sequence).

The rearrangement uses TRBV6-5 and TRBJ2-5, with 7 nucleotides matching TRBD2. The CDR3 is made up of 15 amino acids. J gave up 5 bases and V 5 bases, and 11 bases lay outside the gene matches. Germline values: CDR1 MNHEY, CDR2 SVGAGI. CDR3 loop: CASSKLSGARETQYF. The DNA of the CDR3 is TGTGCCAGCAGTAAGCTCAGCGGGGCGCGGGAGACCCAGTACTTC.

The CDR3 bases are TGTGCCAGCAGCGCTCGACAGGGAGTTACCGATGAAGCTTTCTTT. Translation: CASSARQGVTDEAFF. The chain uses TRBV9 and TRBJ1-1; 7 positions agree with TRBD1. Germline lookup yields CDR1 SGDLS and CDR2 YYNGEE. The V and J ends lost 3 bases and 7 bases, in that order; junction bases with no gene match: 12. The CDR3 sequence is 15 residues long.

The chain uses TRBV6-5 and TRBJ2-4; 11 positions agree with TRBD1. Germline V gives CDR1 MNHEY, CDR2 SVGAGI. Germline trimming cut 8 bases from V and 5 bases from J; bases unmatched to any gene: 8. There are 15 residues in the CDR3. In nucleotides, the CDR3 is TGTGCCAGCGGACAGGGGGCTTTCGTCGAAAACATTCAGTACTTC. Translated, it gives CASGQGAFVENIQYF.

This chain links TRBV4-1 with TRBJ2-6; D unclear. The CDR3 has 16 amino acids. Germline V CDR1 and CDR2: MGHRA, YSYEKL. Trimming pared 6 bases from V and 2 bases from J, leaving 14 bases between. The CDR3 loop is CASSPSVLTGANVLTF. DNA of the CDR3: TGCGCCAGCAGTCCCTCTGTCCTAACTGGGGCCAACGTCCTGACTTTC.

DNA for the CDR3: TGTGCCAGTACCCGAGGACAGGGTACTTACTATGGCTACACCTTC. It codes for CASTRGQGTYYGYTF. V and J are TRBV19 and TRBJ1-2; TRBD1 aligns across 8 bases. In germline, CDR1 is LNHDA, CDR2 SQIVND (reference sequence). There are 15 residues in the CDR3. The ends lost 7 bases at V and 3 bases at J; junction bases unmatched: 10.

The chain links TRBV5-6 to TRBJ2-3; tentatively, D is TRBD1 (5 bases). V was cut by 1 base and J by 2 bases, with 11 bases left in between. From germline, CDR1 is SGHDT and CDR2 YYEEEE. The CDR3 totals 15 residues. The CDR3 reads CASSLSRAYTDTQYF. CDR3 bases: TGTGCCAGCAGCTTGAGCAGGGCGTACACAGATACGCAGTATTTT.